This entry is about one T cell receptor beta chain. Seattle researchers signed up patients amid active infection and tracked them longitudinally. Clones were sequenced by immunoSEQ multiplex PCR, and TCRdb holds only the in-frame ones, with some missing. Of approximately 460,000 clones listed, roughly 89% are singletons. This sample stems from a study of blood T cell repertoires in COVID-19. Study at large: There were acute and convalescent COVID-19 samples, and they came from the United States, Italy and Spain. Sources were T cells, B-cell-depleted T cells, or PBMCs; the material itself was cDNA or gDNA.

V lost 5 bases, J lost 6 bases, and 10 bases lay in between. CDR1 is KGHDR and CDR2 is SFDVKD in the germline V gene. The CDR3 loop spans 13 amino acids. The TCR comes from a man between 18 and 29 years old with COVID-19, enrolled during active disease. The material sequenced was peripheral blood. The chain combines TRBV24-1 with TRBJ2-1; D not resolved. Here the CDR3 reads CATSASRLNEQFF. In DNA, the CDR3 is TGTGCCACCAGTGCGTCGCGGCTCAATGAGCAGTTCTTC.